This TCR beta chain originates from a study of T cell responses to AZD1222 COVID-19 vaccine. Points on this clone: Its antigen is undetermined.

This CDR3 contains 17 residues. V gave up 5 bases and J gave up 0 bases, with 16 bases separating them. In germline, CDR1 is LNHDA, CDR2 SQIVND (reference sequence). The table came from immunoSEQ multiplex PCR; TCRdb's copy has only in-frame clones and leaves some out. This table holds 200,000 to 250,000 clones, about 94% found once. Overall study results and limits: Among vaccine-associated CD4 TCRs, coverage spanned spike, with dominance at 160-218 and 743-854. Only a handful of AZD1222 recipients, several in all, had baseline seropositivity.

This material consisted of peripheral blood, taken 28 days after the second dose of the MenACWY control vaccine. This TCR came from an adult who received the MenACWY meningococcal vaccine as a control. J is TRBJ2-2 and V is TRBV19; D is possibly TRBD1 or TRBD2 (5 bases each). CDR3 in amino acids: CASSGDGPNPNTGELFF. The CDR3 DNA reads TGTGCCAGTAGTGGGGACGGTCCCAATCCGAACACCGGGGAGCTGTTTTTT.